This entry lists 24 T cell receptor beta chains sequenced from one sample in a study of blood T cell repertoires in COVID-19. Only in-frame clones appear in the TCRdb table, and some are missing; sequencing was by immunoSEQ multiplex PCR. The top ten hold over 7% of the sample, which has 190,000 or so clones, more than 70% seen once. The source material was PBMCs or T cells enriched from blood (not recorded which). The receptors were gathered from a woman under 40 who had recovered from COVID-19.

The chain uses TRBV12-3 or TRBV12-4 and TRBJ2-7; weak D call: TRBD1 (5 bases). The CDR3 runs to 13 residues. V was trimmed by 1 base and J by 6 bases, leaving 10 bases between them. CDR3 protein: CASSLVKGSEQYF. As DNA, the CDR3 is TGTGCCAGCAGTTTAGTGAAGGGGTCCGAGCAGTACTTC.

The J gene is TRBJ2-5, the V gene TRBV28, with 9 bases lining up with TRBD2. The CDR3 contains 17 residues. Germline-derived CDR1 and CDR2 are MDHEN and SYDVKM. The V gene end was trimmed by 3 bases and the J gene end by 5 bases; junction bases not matched to a gene: 13. The CDR3 protein is CASSFWSWPSGIETQYF. The CDR3 region has the DNA TGTGCCAGCAGTTTTTGGAGTTGGCCTAGCGGGATTGAGACCCAGTACTTC.

The genes are TRBV7-6 and TRBJ2-7; D gene ambiguous. The CDR3 loop spans 16 amino acids. V was clipped by 0 bases and J by 3 bases, with 15 bases between them. Germline loops: CDR1 SGHVS, CDR2 FNYEAQ. The CDR3 region has the DNA TGTGCCAGCAGCTTAGCTCCCCAAGAGGCCTACTACGAGCAGTACTTC. Translation gives CASSLAPQEAYYEQYF. The whole variable domain, remainder taken from reference TRBV7-6 and TRBJ2-7, is GAGVSQSPRYKVTKRGQDVALRCDPISGHVSLYWYRQALGQGPEFLTYFNYEAQQDKSGLPNDRFSAERPEGSISTLTIQRTEQRDSAMYRCASSLAPQEAYYEQYFGPGTRLTVT.

The chain recombines TRBV28 with TRBJ2-7; the D gene is possibly TRBD2 (5 bases). The CDR3 contains 15 residues. Germline values: CDR1 MDHEN, CDR2 SYDVKM. V dropped 5 bases and J dropped 0 bases, with 14 bases sitting between them. The CDR3 here is CASSKGRGLSYEQYF. The CDR3 bases are TGTGCCAGCAGTAAGGGAAGAGGACTCTCCTACGAGCAGTACTTC.

This chain uses TRBV6-5 with TRBJ1-5; perhaps TRBD1 as D (5 bases). The V and J ends lost 5 bases and 3 bases respectively, with 8 bases between them. Germline V gene data show CDR1 as MNHEY and CDR2 as SVGAGI. CDR3 length: 13 residues. CDR3 loop: CASSRGYNQPQHF. As DNA, the CDR3 is TGTGCCAGCAGTAGGGGCTACAATCAGCCCCAGCATTTT.

The gene calls are TRBV24-1 and TRBJ2-3, with 14 nucleotides matching TRBD2. Germline CDR1 KGHDR, CDR2 SFDVKD. With 3 bases clipped from V and 2 bases from J, the junction kept 6 bases outside the gene matches. The CDR3 spans 18 residues. CDR3 amino acids: CATSDTGTSGRYTDTQYF. In nucleotides, the CDR3 is TGTGCCACCAGTGATACCGGGACTAGCGGGAGATACACAGATACGCAGTATTTT.

The chain couples TRBV28 to TRBJ2-3, with TRBD2 matching 15 bases. This CDR3 comprises 18 residues. The germline V gene has CDR1 MDHEN and CDR2 SYDVKM. The ends lost 2 bases at V and 6 bases at J; junction bases unmatched: 9. CDR3 residues: CASSLPGTSGRNTDTQYF. As DNA, the CDR3 is TGTGCCAGCAGTTTACCCGGGACTAGCGGGAGGAACACCGATACGCAGTATTTT.

The V gene is TRBV7-9, the J gene TRBJ2-7, with D possibly matching TRBD1 (6 bases). The germline CDR1 and CDR2 sequences are SEHNR and FQNEAQ (reference sequence). The CDR3 is 12 residues long. The V gene lost 5 bases and the J gene lost 3 bases, with 8 bases spanning the gap. The CDR3 spells CASSQGGYEQYF. The CDR3 region has the DNA TGTGCCAGCAGCCAAGGGGGCTACGAGCAGTACTTC.

The chain recombines TRBV29-1 with TRBJ2-3, with 10 bases aligning to TRBD2. The CDR3 runs to 17 residues. Germline V lookup: CDR1 SQVTM, CDR2 ANQGSEA. With V trimmed by 3 bases and J by 1 base, 10 bases remained unmatched. The CDR3 region has the DNA TGCAGCGTTGACGGCCGCCGGACTAGCGGCCGCACAGATACGCAGTATTTT. Translating gives CSVDGRRTSGRTDTQYF.

The chain uses TRBV5-1 and TRBJ1-4, with 9 bases fitting TRBD1. Germline V gene lookup returns CDR1 SGHRS and CDR2 YFSETQ. Trimming removed 1 base from V and 6 bases from J; junction bases left unmatched: 13. The CDR3 consists of 18 residues. The CDR3 sequence is CASSLRGTDGTGYEKLFF. In nucleotides, the CDR3 is TGCGCCAGCAGCTTGAGGGGGACCGACGGGACAGGGTATGAAAAACTGTTTTTT.

This rearrangement joins TRBV19 to TRBJ2-1; 12 nucleotides agree with TRBD2. The CDR3 is 13 residues long. CDR1 and CDR2 from the germline V gene are LNHDA and SQIVND (reference sequence). V shed 3 bases and J 10 bases; nucleotides not matched to a gene: 1. CDR3 coding DNA: TGTGCCAGTAGTATCGGACTAGCGGGGGAGCAGTTCTTC. Translating gives CASSIGLAGEQFF.

The rearrangement joins TRBV21-1 to TRBJ2-5; TRBD1 is taken as the D call from the table, unchecked against the DNA. TRBV21-1 is listed as a pseudogene. The CDR3 spans 14 residues. The CDR3 spells CASPTGVGLETQYF. CDR3 in DNA: TGTGCCAGTCCGACAGGGGTGGGATTGGAGACCCAGTACTTC.

A word on this clone: Since the CDR3 does not end with the conserved phenylalanine or tryptophan, this likely comes from a read error. It is unclear where the CDR3 begins or ends on the DNA, so no DNA is shown, and the CDR3 is as TCRdb lists it. The V and J genes are TRBV4-1 and TRBJ2-7; TRBD1 was called by the table and not checked on the DNA. The length of the CDR3 is 12 amino acids, counting both ends. CDR1 MGHRA and CDR2 YSYEKL come from the germline V gene. CDR3 residues: CASRPPTGQGLL.

V is TRBV12-3 or TRBV12-4 and J is TRBJ1-2; 9 bases map to TRBD1. The J segment lost 6 bases and the V segment lost 1 base, leaving 0 bases of the junction unmatched. This CDR3 has 13 residues. The CDR3 DNA sequence: TGTGCCAGCAGTTTAGGGGACAGGGATGGCTACACCTTC. It yields the protein CASSLGDRDGYTF.

This chain joins TRBV13 and TRBJ2-7; D is perhaps TRBD2 (5 bases). This CDR3 has 13 residues. V was pared by 5 bases and J by 4 bases, with 12 bases between. From germline, CDR1 is PRHDT and CDR2 FYEKMQ (reference sequence). DNA for the CDR3: TGTGCCAGCAGCACAACTAGGTCGTACGAGCAGTACTTC. This codes for CASSTTRSYEQYF.

This chain joins TRBV7-3 and TRBJ1-6; a weak D match, TRBD1 (6 bases). Germline CDR1 SGHTA, CDR2 FQGTGA. The ends were cut back, 0 bases at V and 5 bases at J, with 17 bases in the middle. This CDR3 is built from 18 residues. The DNA of the CDR3 is TGTGCCAGCAGCTTAACGGGCGGTGGGACATCTCATAATTCACCCCTCCACTTT. Its protein product is CASSLTGGGTSHNSPLHF.

This clone was observed a few times. V usage is TRBV7-6 and J usage is TRBJ2-2; the match to TRBD2 covers 11 bases. This CDR3 contains 16 residues. Germline CDR1 is SGHVS and CDR2 is FNYEAQ. V lost 5 bases and J lost 1; bases outside the gene matches: 3. CDR3 residues: CASSVLAGGNTGELFF. The CDR3 nucleotides read TGTGCCAGCAGCGTCCTAGCGGGAGGGAACACCGGGGAGCTGTTTTTT.

The sample holds a few counts of this clone. The genes are TRBV27 and TRBJ2-3, with 10 bases that match TRBD2. With V trimmed by 3 bases and J by 5 bases, 2 bases remained unmatched. Germline-derived CDR1 and CDR2 are MNHEY and SMNVEV (reference sequence). This CDR3 is 14 amino acids long. The DNA of the CDR3 is TGTGCCAGCAGTTTCCGGACTAGCGGAGATACGCAGTATTTT. Residues: CASSFRTSGDTQYF.

This clone showed up just a few times. The chain joins TRBV3-1 (or the pseudogene TRBV3-2) to TRBJ1-2, with D possibly matching TRBD1 (5 bases). The CDR3 extends over 15 amino acids. V gave up 6 bases and J gave up 6 bases, with 20 bases separating them. The germline CDR1 and CDR2 sequences are LGHDT and YNNKEL (reference sequence). The chain's CDR3 is CASRHQAGGKDGYTF. The CDR3 nucleotides read TGTGCCAGCAGACATCAAGCGGGGGGAAAGGATGGCTACACCTTC.

The rearrangement uses TRBV20-1 and TRBJ2-7; D gene unclear. The V and J ends lost 3 bases and 1 base respectively, with 7 bases between them. Looked up from germline, CDR1 is DFQATT and CDR2 is SNEGSKA (reference sequence). The length of the CDR3 is 12 residues. CDR3 in amino acids: CSASPDSYEQYF. DNA of the CDR3: TGCAGTGCTAGTCCAGATTCCTACGAGCAGTACTTC.

This chain links TRBV4-1 with TRBJ2-7, with TRBD2 as a possible D gene (6 bases). This CDR3 contains 16 residues. Germline values: CDR1 MGHRA, CDR2 YSYEKL. V lost 1 base to trimming and J lost 0 bases, with 13 bases between them. CDR3 in DNA: TGCGCCAGCAGCCAAGCTTTCCTAGCGAGCTCCTACGAGCAGTACTTC. This sequence encodes CASSQAFLASSYEQYF.

The rearrangement links TRBV28 to TRBJ1-1; D is unclear. Germline loops: CDR1 MDHEN, CDR2 SYDVKM. There are 11 residues in the CDR3. Trimming removed 1 base from V and 11 bases from J, with 8 bases in between. The CDR3 loop is CASSLSSVAFF. DNA of the CDR3: TGTGCCAGCAGTTTATCCTCCGTCGCTTTCTTT. The complete variable domain, with remaining parts taken from reference TRBV28 and TRBJ1-1, reads DVKVTQSSRYLVKRTGEKVFLECVQDMDHENMFWYRQDPGLGLRLIYFSYDVKMKEKGDIPEGYSVSREKKERFSLILESASTNQTSMYLCASSLSSVAFFGQGTRLTVV.

V is TRBV7-9 and J is TRBJ1-1; D may be TRBD1 (6 bases). This CDR3 comprises 14 residues. V lost 10 bases to trimming and J lost 4 bases, with 19 bases between them. The V gene's germline CDR1 is SEHNR and CDR2 FQNEAQ (reference sequence). The CDR3 nucleotides read TGTGCCACTAGAGGGGGTCTCCCAGGCACTGAAGCTTTCTTT. Translated, it gives CATRGGLPGTEAFF.

This clone was detected only once. The J gene is TRBJ1-5, the V gene TRBV2; 7 positions match TRBD1. With 7 bases clipped from V and 1 base from J, the junction kept 4 bases outside the gene matches. From germline, CDR1 is SNHLY and CDR2 FYNNEI. CDR3 length: 14 residues. The CDR3 DNA reads as TGTGCCAGCAAGACAGGGTCCAGCAATCAGCCCCAGCATTTT. Its translation: CASKTGSSNQPQHF. Full variable domain (rest looked up from reference TRBV2 and TRBJ1-5): EPEVTQTPSHQVTQMGQEVILRCVPISNHLYFYWYRQILGQKVEFLVSFYNNEISEKSEIFDDQFSVERPDGSNFTLKIRSTKLEDSAMYFCASKTGSSNQPQHFGDGTRLSIL.